This T cell receptor (beta chain) was recorded in a study of T-cell memory formation after mild COVID-19. Study-wide results and limits: From day 15 to 85, contracting clones were balanced between CD4 and CD8, whereas later expanders leaned toward CD4+.

CDR3 size: 15 residues. Trimming cost V 6 bases and J 7 bases; bases outside gene matches: 9. Germline CDR1 MNHEY, CDR2 SVGAGI. One entry per CDR3 protein, called by TCRdb with MiXCR from the 5' RACE reads. The sample consists of approximately 490,000 distinct CDR3 sequences, over 20% of them appearing once. This clonotype was seen a single time. Its matching antigen is unknown. The origin of this receptor is an adult woman who had mild COVID-19 (a few samples of this study predate the infection). Cell type and time point are not known. Sequencing used PBMCs or a T cell subset sorted from them (not recorded which). The rearrangement uses TRBV6-5 and TRBJ1-6, with 7 bases lining up with TRBD1. CDR3 loop: CASSTRDRFNSPLHF. As DNA, the CDR3 is TGTGCCAGCAGCACCCGGGACAGATTCAATTCACCCCTCCACTTT.